The 26 T cell receptor beta chains given below trace back to one sample, sequenced in a study of T cell repertoires in cytomegalovirus infection. TCRdb processed the reads anew with MiXCR; each CDR3 protein has one entry. The sample contains roughly 500,000 distinct CDR3 sequences, 30% to 40% of which appear only once. These receptors lack a known antigen. Sequencing was performed on cultured PBMCs, taken from culture after CMV antigen stimulation. These receptors all stem from a human donor in good health (CMV status not recorded). Some clones in this sample may be carry-over from other donors' samples.

This chain connects TRBV2 to TRBJ2-2; 12 nucleotides align to TRBD2. This CDR3 spans 17 amino acids. V lost 4 bases to trimming and J lost 2 bases; unmatched junction nucleotides: 5. Germline V gives CDR1 SNHLY, CDR2 FYNNEI. CDR3 coding DNA: TGTGCCAGCAGTGGTACTAGCGGGAGGTCCAACACCGGGGAGCTGTTTTTT. It translates to CASSGTSGRSNTGELFF. The entire variable domain, with the rest obtained from reference TRBV2 and TRBJ2-2, is as follows: EPEVTQTPSHQVTQMGQEVILRCVPISNHLYFYWYRQILGQKVEFLVSFYNNEISEKSEIFDDQFSVERPDGSNFTLKIRSTKLEDSAMYFCASSGTSGRSNTGELFFGEGSRLTVL.

The J gene is TRBJ1-1, the V gene TRBV6-1; perhaps TRBD1 as D (6 bases). From germline, CDR1 is MNHNS and CDR2 SASEGT. This CDR3 spans 15 amino acids. V lost 8 bases to trimming and J lost 3 bases, with 19 bases between them. CDR3 bases: TGTGCCAGCTGGAGGGGGGGGGGAACGGACACTGAAGCTTTCTTT. It specifies CASWRGGGTDTEAFF.

This clonotype was observed at least ten times. The chain links TRBV2 to TRBJ2-7, with 11 bases matching TRBD1. The ends lost 4 bases at V and 4 bases at J; junction bases unmatched: 0. CDR1 and CDR2 (germline): SNHLY, FYNNEI. The CDR3 length is 13 residues. The CDR3, as DNA: TGTGCCAGCAGTGGGGACAGGGGGTACGAGCAGTACGTC. The encoded protein is CASSGDRGYEQYV.

This clonotype was observed a handful of times. The genes are TRBV11-3 and TRBJ2-7; D not certain. CDR1 and CDR2 (germline): SGHNT, YENEEA. The CDR3 consists of 14 residues. V dropped 0 bases and J dropped 2 bases, with 8 bases sitting between them. CDR3 coding DNA: TGTGCCAGCAGCTTAGATTATGGTACCTACGAGCAGTACGTC. Protein sequence: CASSLDYGTYEQYV.

This clonotype occurred a few times. This chain connects TRBV7-3 to TRBJ2-2, with a weak D call TRBD2 (5 bases). Germline V CDR1 and CDR2: SGHTA, FQGTGA. Trimming cost V 0 bases and J 6 bases, with 20 bases left between them. The CDR3 length is 18 residues. The CDR3 region is CASSLTIPQAATPGELFF. CDR3 DNA sequence: TGTGCCAGCAGCTTAACCATACCCCAAGCGGCGACTCCCGGGGAGCTGTTTTTT.

The genes are TRBV7-2 and TRBJ2-2; D possibly corresponds to TRBD2 (6 bases). The V end was cut by 5 bases, the J end by 7 bases, with 17 bases between. Per germline, CDR1 SGHTA and CDR2 FQGNSA. The CDR3 is made up of 15 amino acids. The CDR3 coding sequence is TGTGCCAGCAGCCTTCAACTAGCCTCGGGCGGGGAGCTGTTTTTT. It encodes CASSLQLASGGELFF.

The chain recombines TRBV20-1 with TRBJ1-6; no definite D call. Trimming took off 2 bases at V and 4 bases at J, with 9 bases between the two ends. This CDR3 region has 14 residues. Germline V gene lookup returns CDR1 DFQATT and CDR2 SNEGSKA (reference sequence). Here the CDR3 DNA reads TGCAGTGCTAGATTTGGGGTGTATAATTCACCCCTCCACTTT. This sequence encodes CSARFGVYNSPLHF.

This clonotype has only a few counts. A much larger clone lies one base from this, so it may be a read error. V is TRBV7-2 and J is TRBJ1-1; perhaps TRBD1 as D (5 bases). Germline CDR1 and CDR2: SGHTA and FQGNSA. V dropped 5 bases and J dropped 1 base, with 8 bases sitting between them. The CDR3 runs 13 residues. CDR3 protein: CASSTTGNTEAFF. The CDR3 DNA is TGTGCCAGCAGCACCACAGGGAACACTGAAGCTTTCTTT.

The chain employs TRBV11-2 and TRBJ2-1; a weak D match, TRBD2 (5 bases). This CDR3 contains 16 residues. With 0 bases removed from V and 4 bases from J, the gap between germline ends came to 13 bases. The germline V gene has CDR1 SGHAT and CDR2 FQNNGV. The CDR3 DNA is TGTGCCAGCAGCTTAGAGGCTAGCCCAGGTTACAATGAGCAGTTCTTC. Translating gives CASSLEASPGYNEQFF.

This rearrangement joins TRBV19 to TRBJ2-7; D possibly uses TRBD1 or TRBD2 (5 bases each). The ends were cut back, 5 bases at V and 5 bases at J, with 16 bases in the middle. The V gene's germline CDR1 is LNHDA and CDR2 SQIVND (reference sequence). CDR3 size: 14 residues. The CDR3 spells CASSPGTSPNEQYV. The CDR3 bases are TGTGCCAGTAGTCCAGGGACGTCCCCGAACGAGCAGTACGTC.

This chain links TRBV7-9 with TRBJ2-3; TRBD1 aligns across 7 bases. This CDR3 has 20 amino acids. The trim removed 3 bases at V and 2 bases at J, leaving 20 bases unmatched. The V gene's germline CDR1 is SEHNR and CDR2 FQNEAQ (reference sequence). CDR3 in DNA: TGTGCCAGCAGCTTCAATCAAGACACAGGGGAACGGGGCTACACAGATACGCAGTATTTT. Translation: CASSFNQDTGERGYTDTQYF.

This clonotype was counted between two and nine times. The chain carries TRBV24-1 and TRBJ2-3; D is ambiguous. Trimming shortened V by 4 bases and J by 3 bases, and 10 bases separated the two germline ends. Germline V gene sequence: CDR1 KGHDR, CDR2 SFDVKD. The CDR3 covers 14 residues. The CDR3 reads CATSDGVGTDTQYF. In nucleotides, the CDR3 is TGTGCCACCAGTGACGGCGTCGGTACAGATACGCAGTATTTT.

This clonotype was picked up many times. V usage is TRBV7-2 and J usage is TRBJ2-1; D remains ambiguous. Trimming took off 5 bases at V and 0 bases at J, with 5 bases between the two ends. The CDR3 loop spans 13 amino acids. Germline V lookup: CDR1 SGHTA, CDR2 FQGNSA. The CDR3: CASSAFSYNEQFF. The CDR3 nucleotides read TGTGCCAGCAGCGCGTTCTCCTACAATGAGCAGTTCTTC.

The chain combines TRBV27 with TRBJ1-2, with TRBD1 matching over 9 bases. V was clipped by 4 bases and J by 8 bases; unmatched bases: 8. This CDR3 is built from 14 residues. From germline, CDR1 is MNHEY and CDR2 SMNVEV (reference sequence). CDR3: CASSSLGQGDGYTF. In DNA, the CDR3 is TGTGCCAGCAGTTCTCTGGGACAGGGTGACGGCTACACCTTC.

This clonotype was seen only a few times. The genes are TRBV7-8 and TRBJ2-7; TRBD2 is a possible D gene (6 bases). V gave up 5 bases and J gave up 2 bases, with 16 bases separating them. The CDR3 runs to 15 residues. The germline V gene has CDR1 SGHVS and CDR2 FQNEAQ. The CDR3 here is CASSRDSNNAYEQYV. The CDR3, as DNA: TGTGCCAGCAGCCGGGACTCTAACAACGCCTACGAGCAGTACGTC.

This clonotype appeared a few times. The V and J genes are TRBV24-1 and TRBJ2-3; D might be TRBD2 (6 bases). The ends were cut back, 3 bases at V and 1 base at J, with 19 bases in the middle. This CDR3 has 18 residues. Germline loops: CDR1 KGHDR, CDR2 SFDVKD. CDR3 nucleotide sequence: TGTGCCACCAGTGATCCGGCATCGGGACGCGGGGGCACAGATACGCAGTATTTT. It yields the protein CATSDPASGRGGTDTQYF.

The chain carries TRBV20-1 and TRBJ2-1; 15 bases agree with TRBD2. The CDR3 totals 16 residues. Looked up from germline, CDR1 is DFQATT and CDR2 is SNEGSKA (reference sequence). The V gene end was trimmed by 6 bases and the J gene end by 4 bases; junction bases not matched to a gene: 7. The CDR3 loop is CSANGLAGGRYNEQFF. The DNA for the CDR3 is TGCAGTGCCAACGGACTAGCGGGAGGGCGGTACAATGAGCAGTTCTTC.

This clonotype was found a few times. The CDR3 region has the DNA TGTGCCAGTAGTATAACTCCGGCAGGGCCGAACACCGGGGAGCTGTTTTTT. Its protein product is CASSITPAGPNTGELFF. This chain joins TRBV19 and TRBJ2-2; tentatively, D is TRBD1 (5 bases). Germline lookup yields CDR1 LNHDA and CDR2 SQIVND (reference sequence). The CDR3 loop spans 17 amino acids. V was trimmed by 2 bases and J by 0 bases, leaving 13 bases between them.

This clonotype came up many times. This chain uses TRBV7-2 with TRBJ1-3; no clear D gene. This CDR3 is 15 amino acids long. The V gene's germline CDR1 is SGHTA and CDR2 FQGNSA. Trimming shortened V by 6 bases and J by 6 bases, and 18 bases separated the two germline ends. Here the CDR3 reads CASRERRRSLNTIYF. The CDR3 region has the DNA TGTGCCAGCAGGGAACGCAGGCGCTCCTTAAACACCATATATTTT.

This clonotype was counted a single time. The chain links TRBV7-8 to TRBJ1-1, with D unresolved. Trimming left V 1 base short and J 5 bases short, with 14 bases between. The CDR3 is made up of 15 amino acids. Germline-derived CDR1 and CDR2 are SGHVS and FQNEAQ. CDR3 amino acids: CASSLEVVKGTEAFF. The CDR3 nucleotides read TGTGCCAGCAGCTTAGAGGTGGTTAAAGGTACTGAAGCTTTCTTT. Combining the CDR3 with reference TRBV7-8 and TRBJ1-1 gives the whole variable domain GAGVSQSPRYKVAKRGQDVALRCDPISGHVSLFWYQQALGQGPEFLTYFQNEAQLDKSGLPSDRFFAERPEGSVSTLKIQRTQQEDSAVYLCASSLEVVKGTEAFFGQGTRLTVV.

Only a few counts were recorded for this clonotype. The chain combines TRBV12-3 or TRBV12-4 with TRBJ1-1; possibly TRBD1 for D (5 bases). V was clipped by 3 bases and J by 1 base, with 9 bases between them. The CDR3 extends over 14 amino acids. CDR3 loop: CASSLRQTNTEAFF. CDR3 coding DNA: TGTGCCAGCAGTTTGCGACAGACGAACACTGAAGCTTTCTTT.

This clonotype came up a few times. This chain joins TRBV7-2 and TRBJ2-6; possible D gene TRBD1, 6 bases. The ends were cut back, 5 bases at V and 2 bases at J, with 10 bases in the middle. CDR1 is SGHTA, CDR2 FQGNSA, per germline. This CDR3 comprises 15 residues. CDR3 protein: CASSKGQPGANVLTF. The CDR3 DNA is TGTGCCAGCAGCAAAGGACAGCCTGGGGCCAACGTCCTGACTTTC.

The chain joins TRBV5-6 to TRBJ2-3; 12 positions match TRBD1. Unmatched junction bases numbered 7, after V lost 5 bases and J lost 6 bases. The CDR3 is made up of 15 amino acids. The V gene's germline CDR1 is SGHDT and CDR2 YYEEEE. The CDR3 is CASSSGTGGRDTQYF. The CDR3 bases are TGTGCCAGCAGTTCCGGGACAGGGGGCAGGGATACGCAGTATTTT.

The chain joins TRBV24-1 to TRBJ1-2; 7 nucleotides align to TRBD1. Per germline, CDR1 KGHDR and CDR2 SFDVKD. Trimming removed 3 bases from V and 0 bases from J; junction bases left unmatched: 6. The CDR3 extends over 16 amino acids. DNA of the CDR3: TGTGCCACCAGTGATCCCGAGGGACAGACTAACTATGGCTACACCTTC. This gives the protein CATSDPEGQTNYGYTF.

This clonotype was detected a few times. The chain recombines TRBV7-2 with TRBJ2-5, with 13 bases that match TRBD2. After removal of 3 bases from V and 4 bases from J, the junction contained 5 bases not matched to a gene. CDR1 and CDR2 from the germline V gene are SGHTA and FQGNSA. The CDR3 is 16 residues long. The DNA of the CDR3 is TGTGCCAGCAGCTTCGACGGACTAGCGGGAGTAGAGACCCAGTACTTC. This gives the protein CASSFDGLAGVETQYF.

This chain links TRBV6-2 or TRBV6-3 with TRBJ2-3; 10 nucleotides match TRBD2. V was clipped by 2 bases and J by 5 bases; unmatched bases: 7. This CDR3 has 16 residues. CDR1 is MNHEY and CDR2 is SVGEGT in the germline V gene. CDR3: CASSYLAGETLDTQYF. In DNA form, the CDR3 reads TGTGCCAGCAGTTACCTAGCGGGAGAAACTCTAGATACGCAGTATTTT.